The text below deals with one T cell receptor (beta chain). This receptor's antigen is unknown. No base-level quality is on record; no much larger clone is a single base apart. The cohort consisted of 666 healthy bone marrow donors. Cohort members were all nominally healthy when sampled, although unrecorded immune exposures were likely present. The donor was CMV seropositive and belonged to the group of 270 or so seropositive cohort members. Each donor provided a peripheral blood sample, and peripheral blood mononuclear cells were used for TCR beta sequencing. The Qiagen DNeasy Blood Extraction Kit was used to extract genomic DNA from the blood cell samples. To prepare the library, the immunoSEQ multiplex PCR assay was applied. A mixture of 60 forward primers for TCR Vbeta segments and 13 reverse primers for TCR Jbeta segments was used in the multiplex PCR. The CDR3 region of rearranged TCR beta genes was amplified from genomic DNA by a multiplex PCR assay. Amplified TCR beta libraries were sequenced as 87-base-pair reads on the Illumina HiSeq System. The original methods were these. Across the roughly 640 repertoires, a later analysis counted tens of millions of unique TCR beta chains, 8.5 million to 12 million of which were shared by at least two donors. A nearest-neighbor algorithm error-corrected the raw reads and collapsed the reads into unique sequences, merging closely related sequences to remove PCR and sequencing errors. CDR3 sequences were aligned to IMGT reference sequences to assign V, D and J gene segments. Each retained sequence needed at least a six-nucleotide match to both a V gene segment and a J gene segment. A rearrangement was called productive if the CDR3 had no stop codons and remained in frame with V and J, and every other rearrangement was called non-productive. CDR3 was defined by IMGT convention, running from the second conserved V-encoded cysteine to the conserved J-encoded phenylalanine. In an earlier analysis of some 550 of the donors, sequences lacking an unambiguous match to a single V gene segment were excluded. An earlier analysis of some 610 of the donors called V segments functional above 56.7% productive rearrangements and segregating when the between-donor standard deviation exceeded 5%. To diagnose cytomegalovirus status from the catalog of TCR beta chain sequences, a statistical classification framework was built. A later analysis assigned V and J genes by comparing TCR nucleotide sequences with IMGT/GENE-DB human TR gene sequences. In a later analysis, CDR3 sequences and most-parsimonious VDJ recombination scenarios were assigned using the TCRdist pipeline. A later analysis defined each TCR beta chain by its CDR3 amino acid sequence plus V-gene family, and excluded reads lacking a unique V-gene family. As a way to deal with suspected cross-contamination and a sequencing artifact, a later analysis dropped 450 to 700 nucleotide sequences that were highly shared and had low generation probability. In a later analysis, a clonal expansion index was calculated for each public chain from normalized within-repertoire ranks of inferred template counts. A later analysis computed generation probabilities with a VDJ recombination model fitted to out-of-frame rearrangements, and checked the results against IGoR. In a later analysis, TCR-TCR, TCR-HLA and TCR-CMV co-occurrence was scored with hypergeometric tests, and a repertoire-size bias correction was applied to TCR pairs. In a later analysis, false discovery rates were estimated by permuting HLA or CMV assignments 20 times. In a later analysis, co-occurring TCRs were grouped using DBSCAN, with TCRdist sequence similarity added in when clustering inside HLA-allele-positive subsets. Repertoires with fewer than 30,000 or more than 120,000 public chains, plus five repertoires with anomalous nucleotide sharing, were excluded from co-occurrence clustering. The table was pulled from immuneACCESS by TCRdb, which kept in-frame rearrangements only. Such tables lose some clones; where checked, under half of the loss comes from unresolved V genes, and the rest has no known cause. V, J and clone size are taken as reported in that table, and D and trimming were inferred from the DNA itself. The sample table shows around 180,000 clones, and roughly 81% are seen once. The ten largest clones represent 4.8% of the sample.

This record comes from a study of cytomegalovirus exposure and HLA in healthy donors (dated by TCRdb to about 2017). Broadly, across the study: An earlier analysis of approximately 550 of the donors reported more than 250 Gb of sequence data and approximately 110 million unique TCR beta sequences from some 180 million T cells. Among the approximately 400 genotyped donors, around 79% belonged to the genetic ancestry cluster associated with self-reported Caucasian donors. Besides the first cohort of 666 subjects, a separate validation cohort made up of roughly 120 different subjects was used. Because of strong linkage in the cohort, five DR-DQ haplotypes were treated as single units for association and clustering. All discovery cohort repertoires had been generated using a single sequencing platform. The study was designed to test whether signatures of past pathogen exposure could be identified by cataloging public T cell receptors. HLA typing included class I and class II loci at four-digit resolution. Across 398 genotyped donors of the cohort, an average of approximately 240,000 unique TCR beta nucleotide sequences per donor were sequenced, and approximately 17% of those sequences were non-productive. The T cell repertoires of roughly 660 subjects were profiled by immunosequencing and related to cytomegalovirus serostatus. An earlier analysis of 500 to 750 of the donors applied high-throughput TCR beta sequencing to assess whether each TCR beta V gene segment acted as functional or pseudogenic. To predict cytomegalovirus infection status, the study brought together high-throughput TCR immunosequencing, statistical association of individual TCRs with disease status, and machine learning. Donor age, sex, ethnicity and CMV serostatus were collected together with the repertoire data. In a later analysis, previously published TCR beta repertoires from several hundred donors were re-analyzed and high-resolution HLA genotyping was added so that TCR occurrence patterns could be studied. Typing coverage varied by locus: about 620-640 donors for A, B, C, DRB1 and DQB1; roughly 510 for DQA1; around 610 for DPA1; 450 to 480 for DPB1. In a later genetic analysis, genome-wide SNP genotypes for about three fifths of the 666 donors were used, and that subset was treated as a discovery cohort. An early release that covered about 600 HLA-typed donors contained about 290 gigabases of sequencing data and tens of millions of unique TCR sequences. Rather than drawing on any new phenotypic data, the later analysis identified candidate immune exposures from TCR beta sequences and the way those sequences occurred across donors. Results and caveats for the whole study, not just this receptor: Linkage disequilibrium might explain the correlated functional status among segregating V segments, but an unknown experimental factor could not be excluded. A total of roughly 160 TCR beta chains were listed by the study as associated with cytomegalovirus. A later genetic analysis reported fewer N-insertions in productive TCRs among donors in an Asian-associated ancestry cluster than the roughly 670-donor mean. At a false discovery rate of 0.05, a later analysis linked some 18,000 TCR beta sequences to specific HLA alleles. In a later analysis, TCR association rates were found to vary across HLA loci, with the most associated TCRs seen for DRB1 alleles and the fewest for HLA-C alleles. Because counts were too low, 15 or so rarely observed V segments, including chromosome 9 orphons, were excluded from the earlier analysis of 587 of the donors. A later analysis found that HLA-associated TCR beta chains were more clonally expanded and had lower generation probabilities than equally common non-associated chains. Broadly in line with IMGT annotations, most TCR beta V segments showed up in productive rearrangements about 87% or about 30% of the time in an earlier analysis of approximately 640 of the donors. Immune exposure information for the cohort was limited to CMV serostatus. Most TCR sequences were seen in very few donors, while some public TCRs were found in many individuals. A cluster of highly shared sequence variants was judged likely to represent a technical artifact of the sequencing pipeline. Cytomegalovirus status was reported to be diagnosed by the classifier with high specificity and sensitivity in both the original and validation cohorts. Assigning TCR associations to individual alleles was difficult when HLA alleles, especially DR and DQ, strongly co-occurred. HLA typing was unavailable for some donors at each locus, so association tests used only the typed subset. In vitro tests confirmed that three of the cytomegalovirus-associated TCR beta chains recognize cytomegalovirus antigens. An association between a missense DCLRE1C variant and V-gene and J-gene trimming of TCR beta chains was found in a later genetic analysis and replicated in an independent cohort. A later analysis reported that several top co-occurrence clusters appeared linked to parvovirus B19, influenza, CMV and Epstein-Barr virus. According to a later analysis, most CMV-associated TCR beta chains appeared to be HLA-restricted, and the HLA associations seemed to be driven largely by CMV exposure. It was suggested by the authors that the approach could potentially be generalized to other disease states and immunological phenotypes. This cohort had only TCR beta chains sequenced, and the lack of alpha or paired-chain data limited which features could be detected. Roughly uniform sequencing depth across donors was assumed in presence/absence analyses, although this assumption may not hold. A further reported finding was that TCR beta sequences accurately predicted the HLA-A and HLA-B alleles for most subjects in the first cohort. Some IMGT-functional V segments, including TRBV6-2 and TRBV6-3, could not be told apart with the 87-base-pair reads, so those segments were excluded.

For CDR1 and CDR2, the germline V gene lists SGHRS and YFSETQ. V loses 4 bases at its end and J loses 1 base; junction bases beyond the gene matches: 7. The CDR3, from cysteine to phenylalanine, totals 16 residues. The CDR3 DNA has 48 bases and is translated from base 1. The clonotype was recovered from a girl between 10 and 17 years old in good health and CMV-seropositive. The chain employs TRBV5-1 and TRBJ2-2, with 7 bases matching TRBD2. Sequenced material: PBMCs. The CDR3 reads CASSLPWGGNTGELFF. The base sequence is TGCGCCAGCAGCCTCCCGTGGGGGGGGAACACCGGGGAGCTGTTTTTT.